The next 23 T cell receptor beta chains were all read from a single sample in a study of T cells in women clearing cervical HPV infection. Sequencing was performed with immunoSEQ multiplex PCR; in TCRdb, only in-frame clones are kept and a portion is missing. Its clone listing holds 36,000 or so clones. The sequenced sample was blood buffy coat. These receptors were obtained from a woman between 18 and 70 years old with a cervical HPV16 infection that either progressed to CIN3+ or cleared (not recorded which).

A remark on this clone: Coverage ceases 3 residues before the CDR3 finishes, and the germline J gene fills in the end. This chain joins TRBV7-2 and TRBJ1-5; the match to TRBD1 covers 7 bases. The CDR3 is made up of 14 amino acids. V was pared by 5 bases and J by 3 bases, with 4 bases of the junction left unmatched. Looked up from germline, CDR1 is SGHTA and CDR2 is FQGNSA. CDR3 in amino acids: CASSLGTANQPQHF. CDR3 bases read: TGTGCCAGCAGCCTCGGGACAGCCAATCAGCCC. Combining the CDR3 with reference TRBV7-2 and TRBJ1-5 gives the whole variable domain GAGVSQSPSNKVTEKGKDVELRCDPISGHTALYWYRQSLGQGLEFLIYFQGNSAPDKSGLPSDRFSAERTGGSVSTLTIQRTQQEDSAVYLCASSLGTANQPQHFGDGTRLSIL.

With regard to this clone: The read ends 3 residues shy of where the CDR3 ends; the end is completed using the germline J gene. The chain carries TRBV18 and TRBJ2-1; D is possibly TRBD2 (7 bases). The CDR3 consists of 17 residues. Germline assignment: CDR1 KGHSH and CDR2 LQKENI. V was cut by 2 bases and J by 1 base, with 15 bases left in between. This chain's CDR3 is CASSPSPGGESYNEQFF. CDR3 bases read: TGTGCCAGCTCACCATCACCGGGGGGCGAATCCTACAATGAG.

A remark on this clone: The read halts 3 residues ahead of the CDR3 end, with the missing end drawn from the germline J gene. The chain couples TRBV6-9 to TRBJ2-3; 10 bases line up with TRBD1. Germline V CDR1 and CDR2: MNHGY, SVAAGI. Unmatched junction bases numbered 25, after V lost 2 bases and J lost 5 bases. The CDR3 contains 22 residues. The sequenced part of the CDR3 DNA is TGTGCCAGCAGTTATACGCGCGGGTGGGACAGGGGAGGTGCGGTAAGAGGAGATACG. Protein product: CASSYTRGWDRGGAVRGDT. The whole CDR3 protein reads CASSYTRGWDRGGAVRGDTQYF.

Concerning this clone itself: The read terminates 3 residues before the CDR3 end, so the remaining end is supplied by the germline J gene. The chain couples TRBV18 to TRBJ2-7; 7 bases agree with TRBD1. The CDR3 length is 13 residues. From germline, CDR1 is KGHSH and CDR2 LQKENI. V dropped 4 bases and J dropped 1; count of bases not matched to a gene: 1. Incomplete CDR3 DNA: TGTGCCAGCTCACAGACAGGGTCCTACGAG. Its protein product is CASSQTGSYE. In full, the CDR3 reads CASSQTGSYEQYF.

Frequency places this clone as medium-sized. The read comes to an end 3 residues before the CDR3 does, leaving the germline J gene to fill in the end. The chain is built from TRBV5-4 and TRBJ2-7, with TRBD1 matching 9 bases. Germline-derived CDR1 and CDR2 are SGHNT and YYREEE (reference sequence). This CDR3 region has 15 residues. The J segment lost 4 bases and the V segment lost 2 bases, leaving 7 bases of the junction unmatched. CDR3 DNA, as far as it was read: TGTGCCAGCAGCTTCACCGGGACAGGGATATACGAG. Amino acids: CASSFTGTGIYE. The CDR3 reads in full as CASSFTGTGIYEQYF.

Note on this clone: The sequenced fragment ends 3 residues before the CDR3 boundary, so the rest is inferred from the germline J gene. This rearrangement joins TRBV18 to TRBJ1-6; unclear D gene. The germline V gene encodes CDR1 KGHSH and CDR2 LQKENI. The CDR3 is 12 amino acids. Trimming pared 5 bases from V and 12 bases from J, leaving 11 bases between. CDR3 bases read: TGTGCCAGCTCAGGAAGACAAGGACCC. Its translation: CASSGRQGP. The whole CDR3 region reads CASSGRQGPLHF.

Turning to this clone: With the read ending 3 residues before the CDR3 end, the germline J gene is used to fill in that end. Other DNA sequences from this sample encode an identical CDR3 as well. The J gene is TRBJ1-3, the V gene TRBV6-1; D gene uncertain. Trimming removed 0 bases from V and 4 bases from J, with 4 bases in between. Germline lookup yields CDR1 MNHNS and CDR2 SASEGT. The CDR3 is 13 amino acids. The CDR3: CASSEARGNTIYF. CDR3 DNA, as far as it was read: TGTGCCAGCAGTGAAGCGCGCGGAAACACC.

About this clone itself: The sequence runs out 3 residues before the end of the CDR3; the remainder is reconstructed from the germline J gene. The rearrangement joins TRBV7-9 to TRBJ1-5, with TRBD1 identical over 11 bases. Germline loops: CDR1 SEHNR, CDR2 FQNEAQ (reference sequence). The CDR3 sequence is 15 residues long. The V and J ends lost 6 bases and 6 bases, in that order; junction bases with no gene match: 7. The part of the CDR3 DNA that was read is TGTGCCAGCAGTTATGGACAGGGGGCGGGTCAGCCC. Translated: CASSYGQGAGQP. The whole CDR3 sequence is CASSYGQGAGQPQHF.

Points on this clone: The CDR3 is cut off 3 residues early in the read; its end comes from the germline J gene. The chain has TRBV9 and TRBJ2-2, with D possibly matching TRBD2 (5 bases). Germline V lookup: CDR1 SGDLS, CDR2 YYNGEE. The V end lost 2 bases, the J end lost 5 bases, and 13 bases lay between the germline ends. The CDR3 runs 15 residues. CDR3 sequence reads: CASSVSGLGTGELFF. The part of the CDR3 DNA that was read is TGTGCCAGCAGCGTGTCAGGACTGGGTACCGGGGAG. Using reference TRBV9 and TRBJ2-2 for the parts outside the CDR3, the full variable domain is DSGVTQTPKHLITATGQRVTLRCSPRSGDLSVYWYQQSLDQGLQFLIQYYNGEERAKGNILERFSAQQFPDLHSELNLSSLELGDSALYFCASSVSGLGTGELFFGEGSRLTVL.

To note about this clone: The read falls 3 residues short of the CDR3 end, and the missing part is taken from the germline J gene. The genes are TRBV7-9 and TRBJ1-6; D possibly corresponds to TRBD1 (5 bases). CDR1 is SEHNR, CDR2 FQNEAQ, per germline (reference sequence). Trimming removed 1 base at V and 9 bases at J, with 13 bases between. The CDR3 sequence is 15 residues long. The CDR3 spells CASSLVYQGTSPLHF. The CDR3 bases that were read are TGTGCCAGCAGCTTAGTTTACCAGGGAACTTCACCC.

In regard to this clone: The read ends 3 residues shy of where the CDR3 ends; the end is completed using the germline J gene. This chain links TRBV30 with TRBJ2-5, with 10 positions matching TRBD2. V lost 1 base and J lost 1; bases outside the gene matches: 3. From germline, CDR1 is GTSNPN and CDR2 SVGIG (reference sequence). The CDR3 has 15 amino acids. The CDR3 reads CAWSAGLAAQETQYF. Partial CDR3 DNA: TGTGCCTGGAGTGCCGGACTAGCGGCCCAAGAGACC.

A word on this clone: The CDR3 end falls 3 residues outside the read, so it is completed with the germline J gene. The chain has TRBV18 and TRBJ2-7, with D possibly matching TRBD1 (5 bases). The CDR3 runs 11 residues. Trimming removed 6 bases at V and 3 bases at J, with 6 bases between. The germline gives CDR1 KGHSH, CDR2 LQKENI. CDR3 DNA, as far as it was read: TGTGCCAGCTCGCAGGGCTACGAG. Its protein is CASSQGYE. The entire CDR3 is CASSQGYEQYF.

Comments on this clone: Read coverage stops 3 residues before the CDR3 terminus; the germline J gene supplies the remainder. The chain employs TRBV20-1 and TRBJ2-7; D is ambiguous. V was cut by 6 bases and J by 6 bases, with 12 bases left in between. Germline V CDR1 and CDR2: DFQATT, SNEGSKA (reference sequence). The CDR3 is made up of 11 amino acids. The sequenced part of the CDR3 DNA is TGCAGTGCGCCCTTTAGGGTCGAG. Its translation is CSAPFRVE. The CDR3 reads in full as CSAPFRVEQYF.

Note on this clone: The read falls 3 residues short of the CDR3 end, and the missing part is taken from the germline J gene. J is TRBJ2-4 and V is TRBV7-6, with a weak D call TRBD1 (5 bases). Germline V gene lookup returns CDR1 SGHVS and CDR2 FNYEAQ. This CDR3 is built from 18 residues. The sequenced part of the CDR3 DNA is TGTGCCAGCAGCCCCCTCCAGGGAACGCAAAGGTCTAACTATGGT. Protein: CASSPLQGTQRSNYG. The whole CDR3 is CASSPLQGTQRSNYGQYF.

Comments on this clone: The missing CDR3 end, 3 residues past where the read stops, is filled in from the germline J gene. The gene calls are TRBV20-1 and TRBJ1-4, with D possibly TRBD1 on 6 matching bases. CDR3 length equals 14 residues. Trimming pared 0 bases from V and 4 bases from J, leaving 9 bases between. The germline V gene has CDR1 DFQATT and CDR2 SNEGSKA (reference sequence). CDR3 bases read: TGCAGTGCTAGAGATCAGGGGCTTAATGAAAAA. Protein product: CSARDQGLNEK. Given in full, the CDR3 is CSARDQGLNEKLFF.

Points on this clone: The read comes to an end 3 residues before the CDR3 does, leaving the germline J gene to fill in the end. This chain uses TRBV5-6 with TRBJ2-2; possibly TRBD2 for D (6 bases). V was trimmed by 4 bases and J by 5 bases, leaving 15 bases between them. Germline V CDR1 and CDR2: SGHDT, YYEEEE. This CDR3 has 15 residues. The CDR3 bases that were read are TGTGCCAGCAGCGTGGCAAGGGCGGGGACCGGGGAG. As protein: CASSVARAGTGE. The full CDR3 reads CASSVARAGTGELFF.

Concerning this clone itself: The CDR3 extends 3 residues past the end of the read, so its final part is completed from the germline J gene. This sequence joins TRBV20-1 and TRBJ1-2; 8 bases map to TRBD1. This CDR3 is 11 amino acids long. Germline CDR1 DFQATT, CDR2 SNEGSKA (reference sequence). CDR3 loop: CSAGQGSGYTF. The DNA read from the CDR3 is TGCAGTGCTGGACAGGGTAGCGGC.

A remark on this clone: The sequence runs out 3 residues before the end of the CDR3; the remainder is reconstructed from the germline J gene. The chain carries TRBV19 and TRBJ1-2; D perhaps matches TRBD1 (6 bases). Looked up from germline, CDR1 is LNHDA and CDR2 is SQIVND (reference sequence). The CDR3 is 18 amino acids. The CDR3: CASSIVGTSGGANNDYTF. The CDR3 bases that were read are TGTGCCAGTAGTATAGTGGGGACTAGCGGGGGGGCAAACAATGAC.

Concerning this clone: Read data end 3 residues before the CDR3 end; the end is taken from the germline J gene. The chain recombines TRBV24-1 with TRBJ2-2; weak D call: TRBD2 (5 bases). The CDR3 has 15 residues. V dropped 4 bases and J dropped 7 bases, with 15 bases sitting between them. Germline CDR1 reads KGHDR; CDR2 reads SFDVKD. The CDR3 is CATSDRERPGGELFF. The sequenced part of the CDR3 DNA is TGTGCCACCAGTGACCGTGAGCGGCCCGGCGGGGAG.

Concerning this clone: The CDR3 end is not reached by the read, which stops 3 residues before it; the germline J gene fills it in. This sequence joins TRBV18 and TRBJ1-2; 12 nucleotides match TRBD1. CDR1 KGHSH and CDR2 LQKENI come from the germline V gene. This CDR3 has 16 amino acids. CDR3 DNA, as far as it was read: TGTGCCAGCTCCCCATACCAGGGACAGGGGGCTTACGAC. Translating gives CASSPYQGQGAYD. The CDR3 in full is CASSPYQGQGAYDYTF.

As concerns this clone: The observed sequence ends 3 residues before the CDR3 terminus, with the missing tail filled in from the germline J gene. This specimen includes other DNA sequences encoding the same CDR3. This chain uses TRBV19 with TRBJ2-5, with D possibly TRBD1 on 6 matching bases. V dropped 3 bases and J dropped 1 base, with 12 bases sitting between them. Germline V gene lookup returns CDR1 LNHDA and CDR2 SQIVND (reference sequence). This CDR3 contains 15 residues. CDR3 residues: CASSIPGATQETQYF. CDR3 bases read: TGTGCCAGTAGTATTCCAGGGGCGACCCAAGAGACC.

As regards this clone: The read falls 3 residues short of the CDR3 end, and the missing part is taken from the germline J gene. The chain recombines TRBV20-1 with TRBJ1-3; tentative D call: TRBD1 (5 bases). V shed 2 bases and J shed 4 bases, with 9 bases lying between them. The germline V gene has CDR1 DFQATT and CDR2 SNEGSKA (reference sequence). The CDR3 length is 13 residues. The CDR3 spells CSARPSGGNTIYF. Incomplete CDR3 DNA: TGCAGTGCTAGACCATCAGGGGGAAACACC.

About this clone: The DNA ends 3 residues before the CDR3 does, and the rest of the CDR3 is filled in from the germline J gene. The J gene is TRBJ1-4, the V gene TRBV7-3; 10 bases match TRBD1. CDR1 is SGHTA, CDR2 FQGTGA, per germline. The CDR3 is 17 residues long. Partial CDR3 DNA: TGTGCCAGCAGCTTGAATCCGGTAGGGACAGGGGCTTCACCA. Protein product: CASSLNPVGTGASP. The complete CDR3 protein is CASSLNPVGTGASPLFF.